The 30 T cell receptor beta chains presented below share a single source sample, sequenced in a study of cytomegalovirus exposure and HLA in healthy donors. Data came from immunoSEQ multiplex PCR; TCRdb stores just in-frame clones and leaves some out. This sample has more than 250,000 clones, with around 90% found just once. Source material: PBMCs. These receptors all stem from a woman aged 30 to 39 in good health and CMV-seropositive.

The chain has TRBV1 and TRBJ1-1. TRBV1 is assigned pseudogene status. This CDR3 region has 18 residues. The CDR3 DNA reads TGCACCAGCAGCCAAGATGTAGGACGACGGTGGATGAACACTGAAGCTTTCTTT. Protein sequence: CTSSQDVGRRWMNTEAFF.

This sequence joins TRBV7-2 and TRBJ1-1; 7 bases map to TRBD1. After removal of 5 bases from V and 10 bases from J, the junction contained 10 bases not matched to a gene. This CDR3 region has 13 residues. Germline CDR1 reads SGHTA; CDR2 reads FQGNSA. In DNA form, the CDR3 reads TGTGCCAGCAGCCCTAGGACAGGTCTGGGAGCTTTCTTT. It yields the protein CASSPRTGLGAFF.

This chain uses TRBV27 with TRBJ2-4, with unresolved D. The CDR3 contains 14 residues. Trimming removed 9 bases from V and 0 bases from J, with 12 bases in between. Germline loops: CDR1 MNHEY, CDR2 SMNVEV (reference sequence). DNA of the CDR3: TGTGCCAGTTCAACTCGCCTAGCCAAAAACATTCAGTACTTC. Its translation is CASSTRLAKNIQYF.

The chain is built from TRBV5-1 and TRBJ1-5, with 7 nucleotides matching TRBD1. The CDR3 sequence is 16 residues long. The ends lost 0 bases at V and 4 bases at J; junction bases unmatched: 7. CDR1 is SGHRS and CDR2 is YFSETQ in the germline V gene. In DNA, the CDR3 is TGCGCCAGCAGCTTGGTTTCGGACAGGCTGAATCAGCCCCAGCATTTT. Protein product: CASSLVSDRLNQPQHF.

The rearrangement joins TRBV5-4 to TRBJ2-6, with D hard to call. Trimming left V 0 bases short and J 1 base short, with 5 bases between. The CDR3 runs 15 residues. Germline-derived CDR1 and CDR2 are SGHNT and YYREEE (reference sequence). This CDR3 is CASSLEGSGANVLTF. The DNA of the CDR3 is TGTGCCAGCAGCTTGGAAGGGTCTGGGGCCAACGTCCTGACTTTC.

The chain couples TRBV27 to TRBJ2-5; 8 bases fit TRBD1. Germline V CDR1 and CDR2: MNHEY, SMNVEV (reference sequence). This CDR3 region has 15 residues. Unmatched junction bases numbered 3, after V lost 2 bases and J lost 1 base. The CDR3 loop reads CASSLAGGIQETQYF. For the CDR3, the DNA is TGTGCCAGCAGTTTAGCAGGGGGCATCCAAGAGACCCAGTACTTC.

This sequence joins TRBV28 and TRBJ1-4; D may be TRBD1 (6 bases). CDR3 length equals 16 residues. The germline CDR1 and CDR2 sequences are MDHEN and SYDVKM. Trimming removed 5 bases at V and 8 bases at J, with 21 bases between. CDR3 loop: CASSPSGGRGWEKLFF. The CDR3 nucleotides are TGTGCCAGCAGTCCCTCAGGAGGCAGGGGATGGGAAAAACTGTTTTTT.

The count of this clone is one. The genes are TRBV28 and TRBJ2-7; possible D gene TRBD1, 5 bases. CDR1 MDHEN and CDR2 SYDVKM come from the germline V gene. V shed 1 base and J shed 6 bases, with 13 bases lying between them. This CDR3 has 14 residues. CDR3 nucleotide sequence: TGTGCCAGCAGTTTATCTGCAGGGCCGGGCGAGCAGTACTTC. Its translation is CASSLSAGPGEQYF.

The V gene is TRBV7-7, the J gene TRBJ2-1; unclear D gene. The germline CDR1 and CDR2 sequences are SSHAT and FNYEAQ (reference sequence). The germline V and J ends were trimmed by 5 bases and 4 bases, with 9 bases remaining between them. This CDR3 has 13 amino acids. Here the CDR3 DNA reads TGTGCCAGCAGCCTCCGACCTTACAATGAGCAGTTCTTC. The encoded protein is CASSLRPYNEQFF.

The V and J genes are TRBV2 and TRBJ1-4; 10 bases match TRBD1. CDR1 is SNHLY and CDR2 is FYNNEI in the germline V gene. CDR3 length: 14 amino acids. The V segment lost 5 bases and the J segment 4 bases; nucleotides outside the gene matches: 1. In nucleotides, the CDR3 is TGTGCCAGCAGTAGGGACAGGGGTAATGAAAAACTGTTTTTT. This codes for CASSRDRGNEKLFF.

The CDR3 coding sequence is TGTGCCAGCAGCCAAGGCCTGACAGGGTTTGGCTCTGGAAACACCATATATTTT. The encoded protein is CASSQGLTGFGSGNTIYF. The chain is built from TRBV4-2 and TRBJ1-3; 7 nucleotides match TRBD1. This CDR3 spans 18 amino acids. Germline V lookup: CDR1 LGHNA, CDR2 YNFKEQ. With V trimmed by 1 base and J by 0 bases, 9 bases remained unmatched.

This chain connects TRBV7-3 to TRBJ2-2; D call uncertain. V was pared by 3 bases and J by 4 bases, with 12 bases between. Germline values: CDR1 SGHTA, CDR2 FQGTGA. The CDR3 covers 15 residues. DNA for the CDR3: TGTGCCAGCAGCTTGACAAGGACGAGCACCGGGGAGCTGTTTTTT. Translated: CASSLTRTSTGELFF.

This clone was picked up one time. The chain uses TRBV23-1 and TRBJ2-1; 7 nucleotides align to TRBD2. TRBV23-1 is an open reading frame, and its role is uncertain. Trimming removed 1 base from V and 2 bases from J; junction bases left unmatched: 5. CDR3 length: 16 residues. DNA of the CDR3: TGCGCCAGCAGTCAATTGGTGGGGAGGGCCTACAATGAGCAGTTCTTC. This sequence encodes CASSQLVGRAYNEQFF.

The genes are TRBV5-1 and TRBJ2-7, with TRBD1 identical over 8 bases. Germline V gene sequence: CDR1 SGHRS, CDR2 YFSETQ. The J segment lost 6 bases and the V segment lost 4 bases, leaving 9 bases of the junction unmatched. The CDR3 is 14 amino acids. The CDR3 here is CASSRGQGAGEQYF. In nucleotides, the CDR3 is TGCGCCAGCAGCCGGGGGCAGGGGGCAGGCGAGCAGTACTTC.

The V gene is TRBV2, the J gene TRBJ2-3, with no clear D. CDR1 SNHLY and CDR2 FYNNEI come from the germline V gene. Between the trimmed V and J ends, which lost 2 bases and 1 base, there was a span of 10 bases. The CDR3 extends over 15 amino acids. CDR3 nucleotides: TGTGCCAGCAGTGAATTTAGCTACGGCACAGATACGCAGTATTTT. Encoded protein: CASSEFSYGTDTQYF.

J is TRBJ1-1 and V is TRBV5-1; D is unclear. This CDR3 region has 14 residues. Trimming took 0 bases from V and 1 from J, leaving 7 bases between them. Germline-derived CDR1 and CDR2 are SGHRS and YFSETQ. The CDR3 DNA is TGCGCCAGCAGCTTGGGGGCCAGGAACACTGAAGCTTTCTTT. Translation: CASSLGARNTEAFF.

J is TRBJ2-7 and V is TRBV28; D call uncertain. This CDR3 has 13 amino acids. Germline V gene lookup returns CDR1 MDHEN and CDR2 SYDVKM. V lost 3 bases and J lost 6, with 12 bases in between. DNA of the CDR3: TGTGCCAGCAGTTTCCGGGCGCCTGGCGAGCAGTACTTC. This encodes CASSFRAPGEQYF.

V gene TRBV7-6 combines with J gene TRBJ1-2, with TRBD1 as a possible D gene (5 bases). There are 15 residues in the CDR3. Germline V lookup: CDR1 SGHVS, CDR2 FNYEAQ. V lost 1 base to trimming and J lost 2 bases, with 11 bases between them. The CDR3 loop is CASSLGTRDNYGYTF. For the CDR3, the DNA is TGTGCCAGCAGCTTAGGTACCCGGGACAACTATGGCTACACCTTC.

This sequence joins TRBV11-3 and TRBJ2-3; maybe TRBD1 (6 bases). This CDR3 has 16 residues. Looked up from germline, CDR1 is SGHNT and CDR2 is YENEEA. V dropped 0 bases and J dropped 1 base, with 11 bases sitting between them. The CDR3 DNA reads as TGTGCCAGCAGCTTAGAGGGGGCGAGTGGCACAGATACGCAGTATTTT. It translates to CASSLEGASGTDTQYF.

V and J are TRBV6-6 and TRBJ1-4; 7 bases line up with TRBD1. The V gene's germline CDR1 is MNHNY and CDR2 SVGAGI (reference sequence). The CDR3 is 16 residues long. The V gene end was trimmed by 5 bases and the J gene end by 0 bases; junction bases not matched to a gene: 6. DNA of the CDR3: TGTGCCAGCAGTCTACAGGGGACTGCAACTAATGAAAAACTGTTTTTT. Encoded protein: CASSLQGTATNEKLFF.

This clone was observed a single time. J is TRBJ1-1 and V is TRBV4-1; TRBD1 is a possible D gene (6 bases). Per the germline V gene, CDR1 is MGHRA and CDR2 is YSYEKL. The CDR3 sequence is 17 residues long. Trimming shortened V by 1 base and J by 0 bases, and 15 bases separated the two germline ends. The CDR3 sequence is CASSQVPAGAMNTEAFF. The CDR3 bases are TGCGCCAGCAGCCAAGTCCCCGCAGGGGCGATGAACACTGAAGCTTTCTTT.

The chain employs TRBV27 and TRBJ2-3, with a tentative D call TRBD2 (5 bases). V was pared by 5 bases and J by 4 bases, with 16 bases between. The CDR3 extends over 15 amino acids. CDR1 and CDR2 from the germline V gene are MNHEY and SMNVEV (reference sequence). CDR3 in amino acids: CASSQDSRWADTQYF. The CDR3 DNA is TGTGCCAGCAGTCAGGACTCCCGCTGGGCAGATACGCAGTATTTT.

This chain links TRBV5-4 with TRBJ2-1; maybe TRBD2 (7 bases). The CDR3 totals 16 residues. CDR1 is SGHNT, CDR2 YYREEE, per germline (reference sequence). V was clipped by 5 bases and J by 7 bases, with 22 bases between them. For the CDR3, the DNA is TGTGCCAGCAGTTTGCGACTAGCAGGGGCGGAAAATGAGCAGTTCTTC. As protein: CASSLRLAGAENEQFF. Full variable domain (rest looked up from reference TRBV5-4 and TRBJ2-1): ETGVTQSPTHLIKTRGQQVTLRCSSQSGHNTVSWYQQALGQGPQFIFQYYREEENGRGNFPPRFSGLQFPNYSSELNVNALELDDSALYLCASSLRLAGAENEQFFGPGTRLTVL.

The chain is built from TRBV4-1 and TRBJ2-3; 10 bases agree with TRBD1. CDR3 length: 18 residues. Germline CDR1 reads MGHRA; CDR2 reads YSYEKL. V dropped 0 bases and J dropped 4; count of bases not matched to a gene: 10. DNA for the CDR3: TGCGCCAGCAGCCAAGATACTAGACAGGGGGCTATTGCAGATACGCAGTATTTT. As protein: CASSQDTRQGAIADTQYF.

The rearrangement links TRBV28 to TRBJ2-7; a possible D gene is TRBD1 (5 bases). Germline values: CDR1 MDHEN, CDR2 SYDVKM. The V end lost 6 bases, the J end lost 0 bases, and 15 bases lay between the germline ends. This CDR3 contains 15 residues. CDR3 nucleotides: TGTGCCAGCAGCCAACAGGTGCATCTCTCCTACGAGCAGTACTTC. This gives the protein CASSQQVHLSYEQYF. The full variable domain, with the rest looked up from reference TRBV28 and TRBJ2-7, is DVKVTQSSRYLVKRTGEKVFLECVQDMDHENMFWYRQDPGLGLRLIYFSYDVKMKEKGDIPEGYSVSREKKERFSLILESASTNQTSMYLCASSQQVHLSYEQYFGPGTRLTVT.

This chain uses TRBV27 with TRBJ2-7, with 7 bases that match TRBD2. The trim removed 7 bases at V and 2 bases at J, leaving 5 bases unmatched. Germline lookup yields CDR1 MNHEY and CDR2 SMNVEV (reference sequence). The length of the CDR3 is 13 residues. CDR3 amino acids: CASKQAGPYEQYF. In DNA form, the CDR3 reads TGTGCCAGCAAGCAAGCGGGGCCCTACGAGCAGTACTTC.

The genes are TRBV7-3 and TRBJ1-1; D remains ambiguous. Trimming took 1 base from V and 1 from J, leaving 10 bases between them. In germline, CDR1 is SGHTA, CDR2 FQGTGA. CDR3 size: 15 residues. CDR3 bases: TGTGCCAGCAGCTTAAATAGTGTTTGGAACACTGAAGCTTTCTTT. Residues: CASSLNSVWNTEAFF.

This rearrangement joins TRBV11-2 to TRBJ1-2; D uncertain. This CDR3 contains 13 residues. Per germline, CDR1 SGHAT and CDR2 FQNNGV. Trimming shortened V by 1 base and J by 4 bases, and 7 bases separated the two germline ends. CDR3 region: CASSLGAGYGYTF. CDR3 DNA sequence: TGTGCCAGCAGCTTAGGGGCGGGCTATGGCTACACCTTC.

CDR3 in DNA: TGTGCCAGCAGTCCCCCCTGGGGTTCACCCCTCCACTTT. Its translation is CASSPPWGSPLHF. The chain employs TRBV25-1 and TRBJ1-6; D uncertain. The CDR3 contains 13 residues. The germline gives CDR1 MGHDK, CDR2 SYGVNS. The V and J ends lost 5 bases and 9 bases respectively, with 11 bases between them.

V usage is TRBV7-6 and J usage is TRBJ2-5; D is possibly TRBD2 (5 bases). Germline assignment: CDR1 SGHVS and CDR2 FNYEAQ. Trimming took 2 bases from V and 3 from J, leaving 22 bases between them. The CDR3 spans 18 residues. Written as DNA, the CDR3 is TGTGCCAGCAGCTTATCGGGAAGACGCCCCTTCCGTAAAGAGACCCAGTACTTC. Residues: CASSLSGRRPFRKETQYF.